This T cell receptor (beta chain) originates from a study of memory CD8 T cells in hepatitis C reinfection. Study information: Pre-reinfection samples were taken 55 to 20 weeks before detection.

Sample time point: pre-reinfection, 55 to 20 weeks before reinfection detection. No in vitro expansion preceded TCR sequencing of the sorted cells. Trimming removed 0 bases from V and 10 bases from J, with 7 bases in between. The germline gives CDR1 KGHSH, CDR2 LQKENI. The CDR3 extends over 13 amino acids. Assay used: immunoSEQ multiplex PCR; TCRdb lists only in-frame clones, some missing. The sample yields 50,000 or so clones, roughly 91% seen once. Sequencing was carried out using naive CD8+ T cells sorted from blood. This clonotype was obtained from a man between 18 and 35 years old with hepatitis C virus infection. The gene calls are TRBV18 and TRBJ1-6; the D gene is possibly TRBD1 (5 bases). CDR3 residues: CASSPPGVSPLHF. The DNA of the CDR3 is TGTGCCAGCTCACCACCAGGGGTATCACCCCTCCACTTT.